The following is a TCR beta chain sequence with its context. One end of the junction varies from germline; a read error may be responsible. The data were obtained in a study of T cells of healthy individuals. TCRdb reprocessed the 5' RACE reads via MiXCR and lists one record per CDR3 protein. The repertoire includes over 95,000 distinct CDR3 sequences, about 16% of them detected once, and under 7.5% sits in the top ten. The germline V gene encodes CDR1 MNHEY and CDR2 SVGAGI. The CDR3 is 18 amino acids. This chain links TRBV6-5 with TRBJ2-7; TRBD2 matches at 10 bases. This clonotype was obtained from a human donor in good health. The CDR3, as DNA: TGTACCAGCAGAGGGGCCCTGGGTACTAGCGGGGTAACCTACGAGCAGTACTTC. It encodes CTSRGALGTSGVTYEQYF.